This T cell receptor beta chain comes out of a study of T-cell memory formation after mild COVID-19. Study-wide results and caveats: Among clones contracting day 15 to 85, CD4/CD8 was balanced, whereas later expanders leaned CD4+. Pre-infection memory contained some responding clones, which suggested that cross-reactive memory had joined. For contracting clones, CD4+ ones sat mainly in CM and EM, CD8+ in EMRA.

Via MiXCR, TCRdb re-called the 5' RACE reads, giving one row per CDR3 protein. The repertoire consists of hundreds of thousands of distinct CDR3 sequences, with less than 25% occurring once and the leading ten covering about 10%. With regard to this clonotype: The antigen is unknown.

This TCR came from an adult woman who had mild COVID-19 (a few samples of this study predate the infection). Cell type and time point are not known. The specimen sequenced was PBMCs or a T cell subset sorted from them (not recorded which).

CDR3 sequence reads: CSVEDFQVVRETQYF. CDR3 DNA: TGCAGCGTTGAAGATTTTCAGGTTGTGAGAGAGACCCAGTACTTC. The chain uses TRBV29-1 and TRBJ2-5; D is unclear. The ends were cut back, 0 bases at V and 4 bases at J, with 15 bases in the middle. This CDR3 has 15 residues. Germline CDR1 SQVTM, CDR2 ANQGSEA.